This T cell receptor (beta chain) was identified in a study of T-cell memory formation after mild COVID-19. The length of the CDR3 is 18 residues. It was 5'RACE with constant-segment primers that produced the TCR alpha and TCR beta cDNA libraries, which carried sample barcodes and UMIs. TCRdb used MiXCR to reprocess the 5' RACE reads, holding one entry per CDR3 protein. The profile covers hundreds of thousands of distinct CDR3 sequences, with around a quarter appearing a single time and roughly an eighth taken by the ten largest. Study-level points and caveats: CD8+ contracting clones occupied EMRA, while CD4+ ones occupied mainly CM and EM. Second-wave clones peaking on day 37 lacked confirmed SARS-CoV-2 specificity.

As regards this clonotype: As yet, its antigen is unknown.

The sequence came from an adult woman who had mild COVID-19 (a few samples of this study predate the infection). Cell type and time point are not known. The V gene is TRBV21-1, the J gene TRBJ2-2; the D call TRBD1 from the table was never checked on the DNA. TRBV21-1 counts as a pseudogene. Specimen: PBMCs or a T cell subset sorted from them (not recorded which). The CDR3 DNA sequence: TGTGCCAGCAGCAAACGAAAGTCAGGACAGGGGTGCACCGGGGAGCTGTTTTTT. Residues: CASSKRKSGQGCTGELFF.